This entry features one T cell receptor beta chain sequence. No antigen is known for it. Method: immunoSEQ multiplex PCR; TCRdb's copy keeps in-frame clones and lacks some. The data hold around 58,000 clones, with roughly 84% observed a single time. The entry originates in a study of OX40 agonist ivuxolimab in advanced cancers. Study conclusions and caveats: Patients with a partial response at 0.1-3.0 mg/kg had among the lowest clonal expansion. More expanded clones were found, on average, in CD8+ than in CD4+ T cells.

V dropped 2 bases and J dropped 11 bases, with 10 bases sitting between them. The CDR3 covers 12 residues. This specimen consisted of CD4+ or CD8+ T cells sorted from blood, obtained in a trial of the OX40 agonist ivuxolimab. This receptor was obtained from an adult with an advanced solid tumor such as melanoma, head and neck, liver or kidney cancer. The chain is built from TRBV23-1 and TRBJ1-5; no firm D call. TRBV23-1 qualifies as an ORF whose function is uncertain. DNA of the CDR3: TGCGCCAGCAGTCAACCCGACATGGCCCAGCATTTT. Translating it yields CASSQPDMAQHF.